The 27 T cell receptor beta chains below all came from one sample that was sequenced in a study of post-analysis software for immune sequencing data. Antigens of these TCRs are unknown. cDNA libraries for TCR beta contained unique molecular identifiers. TCRdb fed the PCR reads into MiXCR, producing one record per CDR3 protein. Among some 800,000 distinct CDR3 sequences listed, roughly 50% were seen once. Findings of the study overall: Five TRBV segments occurring more often in patients than controls included TRBV5-6, TRBV5-1 and TRBV20-1.

Material: blood. These receptors were collected from a girl aged 5-17 years with multiple sclerosis.

The chain joins TRBV7-9 to TRBJ2-7, with D tentatively TRBD1 (6 bases). Germline V gives CDR1 SEHNR, CDR2 FQNEAQ (reference sequence). The CDR3 is made up of 14 amino acids. Trimming removed 1 base at V and 7 bases at J, with 14 bases between. The CDR3, as DNA: TGTGCCAGCAGCTTAGAGGCAGGGGCTGATGAGCAGTACTTC. This sequence encodes CASSLEAGADEQYF.

The gene calls are TRBV20-1 and TRBJ2-7; 10 positions match TRBD2. The V gene end was trimmed by 5 bases and the J gene end by 7 bases; junction bases not matched to a gene: 14. The CDR3 extends over 15 amino acids. The germline V gene encodes CDR1 DFQATT and CDR2 SNEGSKA (reference sequence). CDR3: CSAGTSGTTYNEQYF. CDR3 sequence (DNA): TGCAGTGCTGGAACTAGCGGGACGACTTACAATGAGCAGTACTTC.

DNA for the CDR3: TGTGCCAGCAGCCCCTTCGGTGGCGGAGGGAGTATTGGCGGGGCCAACGTCCTGACTTTC. This codes for CASSPFGGGGSIGGANVLTF. The chain combines TRBV3-1 with TRBJ2-6; TRBD2 is a possible D gene (6 bases). Germline assignment: CDR1 LGHDT and CDR2 YNNKEL (reference sequence). V was trimmed by 4 bases and J by 4 bases, leaving 26 bases between them. This CDR3 contains 20 residues.

The chain is built from TRBV12-3 or TRBV12-4 and TRBJ2-1; D is perhaps TRBD2 (6 bases). Trimming took 2 bases from V and 9 from J, leaving 17 bases between them. CDR3 length: 15 amino acids. CDR3: CASSLRSGASSEQFF. DNA of the CDR3: TGTGCCAGCAGTTTAAGGTCGGGAGCGTCCAGTGAGCAGTTCTTC.

This clonotype has more than one count but fewer than ten. In DNA form, the CDR3 reads TGTGCCAGCAGCTTTAATTTTGGACTAGCGGGCGACCGGCAAGATTACGAGCAGTACTTC. This gives the protein CASSFNFGLAGDRQDYEQYF. The chain recombines TRBV7-9 with TRBJ2-7, with 11 bases that match TRBD2. The CDR3 runs to 20 residues. CDR1 SEHNR and CDR2 FQNEAQ come from the germline V gene (reference sequence). J was trimmed by 4 bases and V by 3 bases; bases with no gene match: 20.

The chain uses TRBV20-1 and TRBJ1-4; unclear D gene. Germline lookup yields CDR1 DFQATT and CDR2 SNEGSKA (reference sequence). The V end was cut by 1 base, the J end by 5 bases, with 8 bases between. The CDR3 spans 13 residues. CDR3 loop: CSARGTKNEKLFF. The CDR3 DNA reads TGCAGTGCTAGAGGAACAAAAAATGAAAAACTGTTTTTT.

This clonotype showed up just a few times. The V gene is TRBV7-2, the J gene TRBJ2-7; TRBD2 agrees at 8 bases. V gave up 1 base and J gave up 0 bases; unmatched junction bases: 8. This CDR3 contains 17 residues. The germline V gene encodes CDR1 SGHTA and CDR2 FQGNSA. This CDR3 is CASSLGPGLGSSYEQYF. DNA of the CDR3: TGTGCCAGCAGCTTAGGTCCGGGACTAGGGAGCTCCTACGAGCAGTACTTC.

This clonotype was counted a few times. This chain joins TRBV4-3 and TRBJ2-3, with D unclear. The CDR3 contains 18 residues. Trimming left V 0 bases short and J 7 bases short, with 23 bases between. The germline CDR1 and CDR2 sequences are LGHNA and YSLEER. CDR3 sequence: CASSQEAGLAIHRNTQYF. As DNA, the CDR3 is TGCGCCAGCAGCCAAGAAGCCGGGCTGGCAATTCACAGAAATACGCAGTATTTT.

The gene calls are TRBV20-1 and TRBJ2-7, with unresolved D. CDR1 is DFQATT, CDR2 SNEGSKA, per germline (reference sequence). CDR3 length: 15 residues. V was shortened by 2 bases and J by 7 bases, with 21 bases between the two germline ends. This CDR3 is CSARRIGLEQNEQYF. The CDR3 bases are TGCAGTGCTAGAAGGATAGGGCTAGAGCAAAATGAGCAGTACTTC.

V and J are TRBV11-2 and TRBJ2-7; 8 nucleotides align to TRBD1. Germline CDR1 reads SGHAT; CDR2 reads FQNNGV. The CDR3 sequence is 17 residues long. V shed 3 bases, J shed 2 bases, and the junction held 12 bases outside the gene matches. CDR3 amino acids: CASSFNVVGQGTYEQYF. As DNA, the CDR3 is TGTGCCAGCAGCTTTAACGTAGTAGGACAGGGAACCTACGAGCAGTACTTC.

The rearrangement uses TRBV20-1 and TRBJ2-3; no clear D. The length of the CDR3 is 14 residues. CDR1 is DFQATT, CDR2 SNEGSKA, per germline (reference sequence). The V end was cut by 0 bases, the J end by 4 bases, with 11 bases between. The CDR3, as DNA: TGCAGTGCTAGAGACAGTAGTCCAGCAGATACGCAGTATTTT. This encodes CSARDSSPADTQYF.

This clonotype has just a few counts. V gene TRBV5-1 combines with J gene TRBJ2-5, with 7 bases aligning to TRBD1. The junction had 6 bases not matched to a gene; V was cut back by 0 bases and J by 1 base. This CDR3 has 16 residues. Germline CDR1 is SGHRS and CDR2 is YFSETQ. CDR3 nucleotides: TGCGCCAGCAGCTTGGGTCGTGGGACAGTCCAAGAGACCCAGTACTTC. Translated: CASSLGRGTVQETQYF.

This clonotype has just a few counts. This sequence joins TRBV29-1 and TRBJ2-1; the D gene is possibly TRBD2 (6 bases). This CDR3 has 12 residues. From germline, CDR1 is SQVTM and CDR2 ANQGSEA. Between the trimmed V and J ends, which lost 4 bases and 5 bases, there was a span of 9 bases. The CDR3 nucleotides read TGCAGCGTTGGGACGGGGGACAATGAGCAGTTCTTC. This gives the protein CSVGTGDNEQFF.

This clonotype appeared many times. The CDR3 sequence: CASSPLNEQYF. CDR3 coding DNA: TGTGCCAGCAGCCCACTCAACGAGCAGTACTTC. V is TRBV7-2 and J is TRBJ2-7; D unresolved. This CDR3 has 11 amino acids. The V end was cut by 5 bases, the J end by 5 bases, with 7 bases between. Germline CDR1 is SGHTA and CDR2 is FQGNSA. Full variable domain (outside the CDR3, taken from reference TRBV7-2 and TRBJ2-7): GAGVSQSPSNKVTEKGKDVELRCDPISGHTALYWYRQSLGQGLEFLIYFQGNSAPDKSGLPSDRFSAERTGGSVSTLTIQRTQQEDSAVYLCASSPLNEQYFGPGTRLTVT.

The chain has TRBV6-5 and TRBJ2-1; D unresolved. Germline CDR1 MNHEY, CDR2 SVGAGI. Trimming removed 6 bases at V and 8 bases at J, with 14 bases between. The CDR3 runs 13 residues. CDR3 coding DNA: TGTGCCAGCAGAGAAGATCCCCGGGATGAGCAGTTCTTC. Translating gives CASREDPRDEQFF.

This clonotype has more than one count but fewer than ten. The chain combines TRBV4-3 with TRBJ2-4; TRBD2 matches 8 bases. The CDR3 consists of 16 residues. Germline lookup yields CDR1 LGHNA and CDR2 YSLEER. V gave up 1 base and J gave up 2 bases; unmatched junction bases: 4. DNA for the CDR3: TGCGCCAGCAGCCAAGGGCGGGGGGCAACCAAAAACATTCAGTACTTC. It encodes CASSQGRGATKNIQYF.

This clonotype was seen a single time. A much larger clonotype is one base distant, so this may be a read error. This chain joins TRBV29-1 and TRBJ1-2; D is ambiguous. The germline V and J ends were trimmed by 2 bases and 6 bases, with 10 bases remaining between them. Germline loops: CDR1 SQVTM, CDR2 ANQGSEA. The CDR3 sequence is 12 residues long. The CDR3 nucleotides read TGCAGCGTTGAAAGTCGGACGGATGGCTACACCTTC. This translates into CSVESRTDGYTF.

Only a few counts were recorded for this clonotype. The rearrangement uses TRBV6-5 and TRBJ2-5; D gene ambiguous. Matching the DNA end better, TRBJ2-7 makes the J call doubtful. From germline, CDR1 is MNHEY and CDR2 SVGAGI. The CDR3 extends over 15 amino acids. The CDR3 is CASSYLSMAVYEQYF. CDR3 in DNA: TGTGCCAGCAGCTACCTCTCTATGGCAGTCTACGAGCAGTACTTC.

The chain uses TRBV4-1 and TRBJ2-5; 7 bases line up with TRBD1. CDR3 length: 14 amino acids. Germline V gene sequence: CDR1 MGHRA, CDR2 YSYEKL. The V and J ends lost 3 bases and 5 bases, in that order; junction bases with no gene match: 6. As DNA, the CDR3 is TGCGCCAGCAGCCACACAGGGGTCGAGGAGACCCAGTACTTC. It encodes CASSHTGVEETQYF.

V gene TRBV27 combines with J gene TRBJ2-1, with a possible D match to TRBD1 (6 bases). The CDR3 loop spans 17 amino acids. V was shortened by 0 bases and J by 4 bases, with 16 bases between the two germline ends. Per the germline V gene, CDR1 is MNHEY and CDR2 is SMNVEV (reference sequence). CDR3 in amino acids: CASSLSKTGSPYNEQFF. CDR3 nucleotide sequence: TGTGCCAGCAGTTTATCCAAAACAGGGTCCCCGTACAATGAGCAGTTCTTC.

The J gene is TRBJ2-1, the V gene TRBV6-2 or TRBV6-3; 7 nucleotides match TRBD2. Trimming took 10 bases from V and 8 from J; bases not matched to a gene: 14. Germline assignment: CDR1 MNHEY and CDR2 SVGEGT. This CDR3 has 14 amino acids. CDR3 coding DNA: TGTGCCACCAATCTCGCGGGAGCGTTGGATGAGCAGTTCTTC. Translation gives CATNLAGALDEQFF.

The rearrangement uses TRBV5-1 and TRBJ2-1; TRBD2 matches 7 bases. CDR1 and CDR2 (germline): SGHRS, YFSETQ. V lost 3 bases, J lost 7 bases, and 7 bases stayed unmatched. The CDR3 length is 14 residues. CDR3 loop: CASSWSGGSNEQFF. In nucleotides, the CDR3 is TGCGCCAGCAGCTGGTCGGGGGGTAGTAATGAGCAGTTCTTC.

Only one count was recorded for this clonotype. The chain links TRBV28 to TRBJ2-1; 7 bases fit TRBD2. Germline V lookup: CDR1 MDHEN, CDR2 SYDVKM. The trim removed 8 bases at V and 3 bases at J, leaving 10 bases unmatched. The CDR3 is 15 residues long. CDR3 in amino acids: CASYASGGNYNEQFF. The CDR3 DNA sequence: TGTGCCAGCTACGCTAGCGGAGGGAACTACAATGAGCAGTTCTTC.

The rearrangement joins TRBV28 to TRBJ1-5, with TRBD1 as a possible D gene (5 bases). Deletions cut 2 bases from V and 1 base from J, with 9 bases between. Per germline, CDR1 MDHEN and CDR2 SYDVKM. This CDR3 has 15 amino acids. In DNA form, the CDR3 reads TGTGCCAGCAGTTTAACGTACAGGAGCAATCAGCCCCAGCATTTT. Its protein is CASSLTYRSNQPQHF.

The table lists this clonotype with a few counts. The chain couples TRBV12-5 to TRBJ1-5; 9 bases match TRBD1. This CDR3 is 15 amino acids long. Germline V gene sequence: CDR1 LGHNT, CDR2 FRNRAP. J lost 6 bases, V lost 4 bases, and 7 bases had no gene match. CDR3 sequence reads: CASGSSTGGSQPQHF. The CDR3 DNA follows: TGTGCTAGTGGTTCCTCGACAGGGGGAAGTCAGCCCCAGCATTTT. Full variable domain (missing parts from reference TRBV12-5 and TRBJ1-5): DARVTQTPRHKVTEMGQEVTMRCQPILGHNTVFWYRQTMMQGLELLAYFRNRAPLDDSGMPKDRFSAEMPDATLATLKIQPSEPRDSAVYFCASGSSTGGSQPQHFGDGTRLSIL.

This clonotype was seen a handful of times. The chain joins TRBV5-5 to TRBJ2-7; 10 bases line up with TRBD2. The V gene end was trimmed by 4 bases and the J gene end by 2 bases; junction bases not matched to a gene: 15. Germline V CDR1 and CDR2: SGHKS, YYEKEE (reference sequence). The CDR3 covers 18 residues. As DNA, the CDR3 is TGTGCCAGCAGCCAGAGTAGCGATGGGACTAGCGTAACCTACGAGCAGTACTTC. Protein product: CASSQSSDGTSVTYEQYF.

V gene TRBV6-1 combines with J gene TRBJ2-1, with 11 bases fitting TRBD1. The J call is in doubt because the DNA end fits TRBJ2-7 better. The germline V gene has CDR1 MNHNS and CDR2 SASEGT. There are 14 residues in the CDR3. DNA for the CDR3: TGTGCCAGCACTGTGCAGGGACAGGGGGTAGAGCAGTACTTC. Translating gives CASTVQGQGVEQYF.